These T cell receptor beta chains were read from a single sample in a study of cytomegalovirus exposure and HLA in healthy donors. Assay: immunoSEQ multiplex PCR; the TCRdb copy retains only in-frame clones and omits some. The sample has about 140,000 clones, 73% seen once. Material: PBMCs. The source of these receptors is a human donor in good health. The CDR3 runs from the conserved cysteine through the conserved F or W. Fields, in order: CDR3 length, V gene, J gene, D gene, clone size, CDR3 DNA, CDR3 protein. D genes are given only for firm matches. Part of the rows lack a size; the others show once, few, many or a class for expanded clones.

>15|TRBV4-2|TRBJ2-1|TRBD2|.
TGTGCCAGCAGCCCTAGCGGGAGGGCCTTGAATGAGCAGTTCTTC
CASSPSGRALNEQFF
>16|TRBV19|TRBJ2-3|.|.
TGTGCCAGTAGTAATTTGGCCACCGAGAGGACAGATACGCAGTATTTT
CASSNLATERTDTQYF
>13|TRBV29-1|TRBJ1-2|TRBD1|.
TGCAGCGTGGACCGGGACAGGGGCAGCGGCTACACCTTC
CSVDRDRGSGYTF
>15|TRBV18|TRBJ2-6|.|few
TGTGCCAGCTCACCGACTAGCTCTGGGGCCAACGTCCTGACTTTC
CASSPTSSGANVLTF
>14|TRBV25-1|TRBJ2-2|.|.
TGTGCCAGCAGCCGCTCACAGAACACCGGGGAGCTGTTTTTT
CASSRSQNTGELFF
>14|TRBV10-1|TRBJ2-3|.|few
TGCGCCAGCAGTGACAGGTCCTTCACAGATACGCAGTATTTT
CASSDRSFTDTQYF
>13|TRBV29-1|TRBJ2-7|TRBD1|.
TGCAGCGTTGGGCGTGACAGGGAAGAAAAGCAGTACTTC
CSVGRDREEKQYF
>13|TRBV27|TRBJ2-1|TRBD2|.
TGTGCCAGCAGTGCGGGAGCCGGGAATGAGCAGTTCTTC
CASSAGAGNEQFF
>13|TRBV28|TRBJ1-4|TRBD1|.
TGTGCCAGTCGACAGGGAAAGAATGAAAAACTGTTTTTT
CASRQGKNEKLFF
>15|TRBV11-2|TRBJ2-7|TRBD1|.
TGTGCCAGCAGCTTAGTAACCCAGGGGGCAGGGGAGCAGTACTTC
CASSLVTQGAGEQYF
>14|TRBV6-1|TRBJ2-5|.|.
TGTGCCAGCAGACAAACGGGGGTACAAGAGACCCAGTACTTC
CASRQTGVQETQYF
>15|TRBV2|TRBJ2-5|TRBD2|.
TGTGCCAGCAGGGGACTAGCGGGGTCAGGGGAGACCCAGTACTTC
CASRGLAGSGETQYF
>15|TRBV15|TRBJ1-6|TRBD1|once
TGTGCCACCAGCAGAGATGGACAGGGGGCTTCACCCCTCCACTTT
CATSRDGQGASPLHF
>13|TRBV6-5|TRBJ1-2|TRBD1|once
TGTGCCAGCAGCCAGACAGGGCTCCATGGCTACACCTTC
CASSQTGLHGYTF
>15|TRBV7-8|TRBJ1-1|.|few
TGTGCCAGCAGCTTAGGGGCCAGTGGGGAGTCTGAAGCTTTCTTT
CASSLGASGESEAFF
>13|TRBV6-5|TRBJ1-1|.|.
TGTGCCAGCACTAGCAACATGAACACTGAAGCTTTCTTT
CASTSNMNTEAFF
>16|TRBV10-1|TRBJ2-7|.|.
TGCGCCAGCAGTGAGTTAAAGAGGCAGGGGAGCCACGAGCAGTACTTC
CASSELKRQGSHEQYF
>17|TRBV9|TRBJ2-1|TRBD1|.
TGTGCCAGCAGCGTAGCCTCCGGGACAGGCCCCTACAATGAGCAGTTCTTC
CASSVASGTGPYNEQFF